This TCR beta chain was captured by sequencing in a study of T cells in Graves' hyperthyroidism and ophthalmopathy. Findings of the study overall: The model's output predicted ophthalmopathy at a median of roughly 6.9 months prior to onset.

On this clonotype: As yet, its antigen is unknown.

Germline assignment: CDR1 GTSNPN and CDR2 SVGIG (reference sequence). The CDR3 sequence is 18 residues long. Trimming at V came to 4 bases and at J to 5 bases, leaving 17 bases not matched to a gene. Amplified TCR beta CDR3 regions came from RNA transcripts. The HTBI primer set was used in a first-round RT-PCR of the TCR CDR3. TCRdb ran MiXCR on the multiplex PCR reads and lists one entry per CDR3 protein. This table holds 600,000 or so distinct CDR3 sequences, 15% to 20% found once. The chain has TRBV30 and TRBJ1-6; 7 bases align to TRBD1. The sample taken for sequencing was blood. The source of this sequence is a woman in her 30s with Graves' hyperthyroidism. Here the CDR3 reads CAWTPFRGGPYDNSPLHF. The DNA of the CDR3 is TGTGCCTGGACCCCATTCAGAGGGGGCCCGTATGATAATTCACCCCTCCACTTT. Based on the CDR3 plus reference TRBV30 and TRBJ1-6, the full variable domain is SQTIHQWPATLVQPVGSPLSLECTVEGTSNPNLYWYRQAAGRGLQLLFYSVGIGQISSEVPQNLSASRPQDRQFILSSKKLLLSDSGFYLCAWTPFRGGPYDNSPLHFGNGTRLTVT.